This T cell receptor (beta chain) originates from a study of T-cell memory formation after mild COVID-19. One entry per CDR3 protein, called by TCRdb with MiXCR from the 5' RACE reads. This table holds around 200,000 distinct CDR3 sequences, 20% to 25% found once. This clonotype was detected many times. The ends were cut back, 2 bases at V and 3 bases at J, with 8 bases in the middle. Germline V gives CDR1 SEHNR, CDR2 FQNEAQ (reference sequence). CDR3 length: 13 residues. This chain links TRBV7-9 with TRBJ2-7; D gene uncertain. Source material: PBMCs or a T cell subset sorted from them (not recorded which). The clonotype was recovered from an adult woman who had mild COVID-19 (a few samples of this study predate the infection). Cell type and time point are not known. In DNA form, the CDR3 reads TGTGCCAGCAGCTTATCGGCTAGCTACGAGCAGTACTTC. Amino acids: CASSLSASYEQYF.